These T cell receptor beta chains were read from a single sample in a study of regulatory dendritic cells for organ transplantation. Repertoires were generated with immunoSEQ multiplex PCR, while TCRdb's copy carries only in-frame clones and drops some. The profile shows about 12,000 clones, more than 75% of them singletons. Their antigen targets remain unknown. The sequencing sample was made of naive CD8+ T cells from blood cultured with regulatory dendritic cells. These receptors came from a human donor in good health. Each CDR3 is given with its conserved first and last residue. The D gene is left open where the match is weak. Part of the rows lack a size; the others show once, few, many or a class for expanded clones.

d_gene: TRBD1; j_gene: TRBJ2-7; v_gene: TRBV14; abundance: few; CDR3nt: TGTGCCAGCAGCTGGGGACAGAGGTCCTACGAGCAGTACTTC; CDR3aa: CASSWGQRSYEQYF
d_gene: TRBD1; j_gene: TRBJ1-2; v_gene: TRBV5-4; abundance: once; CDR3nt: TGTGCCAGCAGATGGGACAGGGGGTCGGATGGCTACACCTTC; CDR3aa: CASRWDRGSDGYTF
d_gene: TRBD1; j_gene: TRBJ1-4; v_gene: TRBV9; abundance: -; CDR3nt: TGTGCCAGCAGCGGGCGACAGGGACATGAAAAACTGTTTTTT; CDR3aa: CASSGRQGHEKLFF
d_gene: -; j_gene: TRBJ2-3; v_gene: TRBV4-3; abundance: -; CDR3nt: TGCGCCAGCAGCCAAGCCCGGGGGTGGACAGATACGCAGTATTTT; CDR3aa: CASSQARGWTDTQYF
d_gene: TRBD1; j_gene: TRBJ1-1; v_gene: TRBV7-9; abundance: -; CDR3nt: TGTGCCAGCAGCTGGACAGGGACCCCTGAAGCTTTCTTT; CDR3aa: CASSWTGTPEAFF
d_gene: -; j_gene: TRBJ2-7; v_gene: TRBV29-1; abundance: -; CDR3nt: TGCAGCGTCTCCGGGACTGGAAGCTCCTACGAGCAGTACTTC; CDR3aa: CSVSGTGSSYEQYF
d_gene: TRBD2; j_gene: TRBJ2-3; v_gene: TRBV29-1; abundance: -; CDR3nt: TGCAGCTCCACCCCCGCGGGGGGGCGGACAGATACGCAGTATTTT; CDR3aa: CSSTPAGGRTDTQYF
d_gene: -; j_gene: TRBJ1-1; v_gene: TRBV4-1; abundance: -; CDR3nt: TGCGCCAGCAGCCAAGACAGGGTCGGCACTGAAGCTTTCTTT; CDR3aa: CASSQDRVGTEAFF
d_gene: TRBD1; j_gene: TRBJ1-1; v_gene: TRBV15; abundance: few; CDR3nt: TGTGCCACCAGCAGATGGGGGACAGGTGATACTGAAGCTTTCTTT; CDR3aa: CATSRWGTGDTEAFF
d_gene: TRBD1; j_gene: TRBJ1-1; v_gene: TRBV4-1; abundance: -; CDR3nt: TGCGCCAGCAGCCAAGATCCAGGGGGGTCGGACACTGAAGCTTTCTTT; CDR3aa: CASSQDPGGSDTEAFF
d_gene: -; j_gene: TRBJ2-5; v_gene: TRBV4-1; abundance: -; CDR3nt: TGCGCCAGCAGCCAAGAAAGTCGGGTTGAGACCCAGTACTTC; CDR3aa: CASSQESRVETQYF
d_gene: TRBD1; j_gene: TRBJ2-7; v_gene: TRBV11-3; abundance: -; CDR3nt: TGTGCCAGCAGCTCGGGGGACAGGAGAACCTACGAGCAGTACTTC; CDR3aa: CASSSGDRRTYEQYF
d_gene: -; j_gene: TRBJ2-7; v_gene: TRBV14; abundance: -; CDR3nt: TGTGCCAGCAGCCCCGCAGGGACCTACGAGCAGTACTTC; CDR3aa: CASSPAGTYEQYF
d_gene: TRBD2; j_gene: TRBJ2-1; v_gene: TRBV4-1; abundance: -; CDR3nt: TGCGCCAGCAGCCAAGGTCCGACTAGCGGCTACAATGAGCAGTTCTTC; CDR3aa: CASSQGPTSGYNEQFF